The 5 T cell receptor beta chains presented below share a single source sample, sequenced in a study of CD8+ T cells in alopecia areata. Treatment described: oral pan-JAK inhibitor, 5-10 mg twice daily. Reverse transcribed after extraction, RNA yielded cDNA as the sequencing template. Generated by immunoSEQ multiplex PCR, the TCRdb table keeps only in-frame clones and is missing some. The sample contains about 210,000 clones, more than 60% of which appear only once. This specimen consisted of CD4+ T cells sorted from blood, obtained between weeks 43 and 45, from a patient treated with tofacitinib. The receptors derive from a human donor with alopecia areata.

The chain joins TRBV30 to TRBJ1-3; TRBD1 matches 7 bases. The CDR3 is 16 residues long. Germline loops: CDR1 GTSNPN, CDR2 SVGIG (reference sequence). Germline trimming cut 0 bases from V and 3 bases from J; bases unmatched to any gene: 8. In DNA, the CDR3 is TGTGCCTGGAGTGTACAGAGGGGGCGCGTTGGAAACACCATATATTTT. It is translated as CAWSVQRGRVGNTIYF.

V usage is TRBV5-1 and J usage is TRBJ1-1; D might be TRBD1 (6 bases). Trimming pared 4 bases from V and 0 bases from J, leaving 13 bases between. The germline gives CDR1 SGHRS, CDR2 YFSETQ. This CDR3 region has 15 residues. CDR3 DNA: TGCGCCAGCAGCGGGCTACAGGGTATGAACACTGAAGCTTTCTTT. Amino acids: CASSGLQGMNTEAFF.

V and J are TRBV2 and TRBJ2-2, with TRBD1 matching over 8 bases. This CDR3 spans 15 amino acids. Germline V gene lookup returns CDR1 SNHLY and CDR2 FYNNEI. Trimming took 4 bases from V and 4 from J; bases not matched to a gene: 5. The CDR3 sequence is CASSADRATTGELFF. As DNA, the CDR3 is TGTGCCAGCAGTGCGGACAGGGCGACCACCGGGGAGCTGTTTTTT.

V is TRBV27 and J is TRBJ1-1; the D is unclear. The CDR3 runs to 15 residues. CDR1 is MNHEY, CDR2 SMNVEV, per germline (reference sequence). V lost 5 bases, J lost 4 bases, and 17 bases lay in between. CDR3 sequence reads: CASSVTGSGSTEAFF. CDR3 bases: TGTGCCAGCAGTGTCACGGGATCCGGAAGCACTGAAGCTTTCTTT.

This clone occurred many times. The gene calls are TRBV28 and TRBJ2-1; D gene ambiguous. Trimming shortened V by 4 bases and J by 5 bases, and 0 bases separated the two germline ends. CDR1 and CDR2 from the germline V gene are MDHEN and SYDVKM. There are 10 residues in the CDR3. This chain's CDR3 is CASSYNEQFF. The CDR3, as DNA: TGTGCCAGCAGTTACAATGAGCAGTTCTTC.